This passage covers 14 T cell receptor beta chains from one sample sequenced in a study of T cells in Graves' hyperthyroidism and ophthalmopathy. RNA transcripts served as the template for amplifying TCR beta CDR3 regions. TCR CDR3 regions were first amplified by RT-PCR with HTBI primers. TCRdb redid the calling of the multiplex PCR reads with MiXCR, one entry per CDR3 protein. Among about 260,000 distinct CDR3 sequences listed, less than 30% were seen once. Sequencing input: blood. These receptors originate from a man in his forties with Graves' hyperthyroidism that later progressed to Graves' ophthalmopathy.

This clonotype was counted at least ten times. This chain uses TRBV6-5 with TRBJ1-2; 9 bases line up with TRBD1. The CDR3 sequence is 14 residues long. Germline trimming cut 6 bases from V and 8 bases from J; bases unmatched to any gene: 10. Germline V CDR1 and CDR2: MNHEY, SVGAGI. The CDR3 loop is CASSPQGAYGGYTF. As DNA, the CDR3 is TGTGCCAGCAGCCCACAGGGGGCGTATGGAGGCTACACCTTC.

The rearrangement joins TRBV27 to TRBJ1-2; 9 nucleotides match TRBD1. Germline CDR1 and CDR2: MNHEY and SMNVEV (reference sequence). Germline trimming cut 8 bases from V and 4 bases from J; bases unmatched to any gene: 8. This CDR3 has 14 amino acids. CDR3 protein: CASRRDRGSYGYTF. In nucleotides, the CDR3 is TGTGCCAGCCGAAGAGACAGGGGGTCCTATGGCTACACCTTC.

There are a few counts of this clonotype. One base away lies a much larger clone, so this may be a sequencing read error. The chain carries TRBV5-1 and TRBJ2-2; D is unclear. The CDR3 runs 15 residues. Germline loops: CDR1 SGHRS, CDR2 YFSETQ. Trimming pared 3 bases from V and 5 bases from J, leaving 14 bases between. The CDR3 sequence: CASSSNPAETGELFF. The CDR3 coding sequence is TGCGCCAGCAGCTCGAACCCCGCGGAAACCGGGGAGCTGTTTTTT. Using reference TRBV5-1 and TRBJ2-2 for the parts outside the CDR3, the full variable domain is KAGVTQTPRYLIKTRGQQVTLSCSPISGHRSVSWYQQTPGQGLQFLFEYFSETQRNKGNFPGRFSGRQFSNSRSEMNVSTLELGDSALYLCASSSNPAETGELFFGEGSRLTVL.

The gene calls are TRBV10-3 and TRBJ2-7; 11 bases align to TRBD2. Per the germline V gene, CDR1 is ENHRY and CDR2 is SYGVKD. The CDR3 length is 13 residues. With 9 bases clipped from V and 4 bases from J, the junction kept 5 bases outside the gene matches. Written as DNA, the CDR3 is TGTGCCATTTGTAGCGGGAGGGATTACGAGCAGTACTTC. It translates to CAICSGRDYEQYF.

Many counts were recorded for this clonotype. The CDR3 bases are TGTGCCAGCAGCCAAGATACTAGCGGGACGGAATACGAGCAGTACTTC. Its protein product is CASSQDTSGTEYEQYF. The chain has TRBV4-2 and TRBJ2-7, with 10 bases that match TRBD2. With V trimmed by 0 bases and J by 4 bases, 6 bases remained unmatched. The CDR3 sequence is 16 residues long. The V gene's germline CDR1 is LGHNA and CDR2 YNFKEQ.

The chain employs TRBV10-3 and TRBJ1-1; tentative D call: TRBD1 (5 bases). Trimming took off 2 bases at V and 4 bases at J, with 11 bases between the two ends. The CDR3 contains 14 residues. CDR1 and CDR2 from the germline V gene are ENHRY and SYGVKD. CDR3 in amino acids: CAISEDSWGTEAFF. The CDR3 DNA sequence: TGTGCCATCAGTGAGGACAGTTGGGGCACTGAAGCTTTCTTT.

This clonotype was seen at least ten times. The genes are TRBV28 and TRBJ2-3; D is undetermined. V lost 4 bases and J 4 bases, leaving 9 bases between the germline ends. CDR1 is MDHEN and CDR2 is SYDVKM in the germline V gene. The CDR3 has 13 amino acids. The CDR3, as DNA: TGTGCCAGCAGTTACCCCGCCGCAGATACGCAGTATTTT. It codes for CASSYPAADTQYF. The complete variable domain, with remaining parts taken from reference TRBV28 and TRBJ2-3, reads DVKVTQSSRYLVKRTGEKVFLECVQDMDHENMFWYRQDPGLGLRLIYFSYDVKMKEKGDIPEGYSVSREKKERFSLILESASTNQTSMYLCASSYPAADTQYFGPGTRLTVL.

This clonotype occurred a few times. The chain employs TRBV30 and TRBJ2-4; D not resolved. The CDR3 loop spans 14 amino acids. Germline V gene lookup returns CDR1 GTSNPN and CDR2 SVGIG (reference sequence). V was cut by 0 bases and J by 6 bases, with 12 bases left in between. The CDR3 DNA reads as TGTGCCTGGAGTGTCCGGGTAGTCGGAAACATTCAGTACTTC. It yields the protein CAWSVRVVGNIQYF.

The CDR3 DNA follows: TGCAGTGCTAGACAGTTCTCTGAAGCTTTCTTT. Translated, it gives CSARQFSEAFF. The genes are TRBV20-1 and TRBJ1-1; D ambiguous. This CDR3 is built from 11 residues. Trimming shortened V by 2 bases and J by 6 bases, and 7 bases separated the two germline ends. Germline lookup yields CDR1 DFQATT and CDR2 SNEGSKA (reference sequence).

The chain is built from TRBV5-5 and TRBJ2-5; 9 bases are a match to TRBD2. The CDR3 contains 16 residues. Germline V gene sequence: CDR1 SGHKS, CDR2 YYEKEE (reference sequence). J gave up 5 bases and V 4 bases, and 12 bases lay outside the gene matches. The CDR3 nucleotides read TGTGCCAGCAGCCCCCAGGTAGCGGGAGTGGATGAGACCCAGTACTTC. This sequence encodes CASSPQVAGVDETQYF.

This clonotype was picked up many times. The chain uses TRBV11-2 and TRBJ1-1, with a tentative D call TRBD1 (5 bases). V lost 5 bases and J 0 bases, leaving 10 bases between the germline ends. Germline V gene data show CDR1 as SGHAT and CDR2 as FQNNGV. The CDR3 has 14 residues. Written as DNA, the CDR3 is TGTGCCAGCAGCGGCGGACAACTGAACACTGAAGCTTTCTTT. Translated, it gives CASSGGQLNTEAFF.

The chain uses TRBV11-2 and TRBJ2-7; D perhaps matches TRBD1 (5 bases). The germline CDR1 and CDR2 sequences are SGHAT and FQNNGV. V gave up 1 base and J gave up 2 bases, with 18 bases separating them. The CDR3 extends over 17 amino acids. The CDR3 loop reads CASSLVPFGAGPYEQYF. The DNA for the CDR3 is TGTGCCAGCAGCTTAGTACCCTTTGGGGCAGGGCCCTACGAGCAGTACTTC.

The sample holds many counts of this clonotype. The V call is TRBV28, the J call TRBJ1-5, with D perhaps TRBD1 (5 bases). Trimming cost V 3 bases and J 4 bases, with 16 bases left between them. The CDR3 spans 16 residues. Germline CDR1 MDHEN, CDR2 SYDVKM. CDR3 sequence (DNA): TGTGCCAGCAGTTTTGGGCCCGGGAGGGGAAATCAGCCCCAGCATTTT. It codes for CASSFGPGRGNQPQHF.

In this sample, this clonotype turned up many times. The rearrangement joins TRBV7-9 to TRBJ2-7, with 9 bases lining up with TRBD2. From germline, CDR1 is SEHNR and CDR2 FQNEAQ (reference sequence). Unmatched junction bases numbered 4, after V lost 2 bases and J lost 2 bases. This CDR3 has 15 amino acids. The CDR3 region has the DNA TGTGCCAGCAGCTTAAATGCGGGAGGGCCCTACGAGCAGTACTTC. It yields the protein CASSLNAGGPYEQYF.